A single sample is the source of the 23 T cell receptor beta chains below, sequenced in a study of a mutant IDH1 vaccine in newly diagnosed glioma. Time point noted: baseline, week 1 (first vaccination visit). The treatment here: pre-vaccination baseline after standard-of-care therapy. Libraries were prepared by immunoSEQ multiplex PCR; TCRdb keeps only in-frame clonotypes and omits some of them. Of approximately 54,000 clones listed, around 80% are singletons. Source: PBMCs, taken from a glioma patient treated with radiotherapy, temozolomide or both. These receptors came from a man between 18 and 35 years old with glioma.

This clone was seen just once. V and J are TRBV15 and TRBJ1-4; 10 bases map to TRBD1. J lost 6 bases, V lost 2 bases, and 6 bases had no gene match. This CDR3 is built from 16 residues. Germline V gene sequence: CDR1 LNHNV, CDR2 YYDKDF (reference sequence). The CDR3 here is CATSRNTGTGDEKLFF. CDR3 DNA sequence: TGTGCCACCAGCAGAAATACCGGGACAGGGGATGAAAAACTGTTTTTT.

At least ten counts were recorded for this clone. J is TRBJ1-2 and V is TRBV7-9, with D possibly being TRBD1 (5 bases). Trimming cost V 5 bases and J 13 bases, with 20 bases left between them. This CDR3 has 13 residues. Germline lookup yields CDR1 SEHNR and CDR2 FQNEAQ (reference sequence). As DNA, the CDR3 is TGTGCCAGCAGCCCCCGGACCAGGGTTGGATCCACCTTC. It encodes CASSPRTRVGSTF. The full variable domain, rest sourced from reference TRBV7-9 and TRBJ1-2, is DTGVSQNPRHKITKRGQNVTFRCDPISEHNRLYWYRQTLGQGPEFLTYFQNEAQLEKSRLLSDRFSAERPKGSFSTLEIQRTEQGDSAMYLCASSPRTRVGSTFGSGTRLTVV.

This chain joins TRBV6-5 and TRBJ1-3; a weak D match, TRBD1 (6 bases). This CDR3 comprises 16 residues. The V gene lost 4 bases and the J gene lost 0 bases, with 13 bases spanning the gap. Germline assignment: CDR1 MNHEY and CDR2 SVGAGI. CDR3 DNA sequence: TGTGCCAGCAGTTCTCCAGACAGGTTCTCTGGAAACACCATATATTTT. This sequence encodes CASSSPDRFSGNTIYF.

The CDR3 reads CASSSGGLHQDTQYF. The CDR3 DNA follows: TGTGCCAGCAGTTCTGGGGGGCTTCACCAGGATACGCAGTATTTT. This chain uses TRBV6-5 with TRBJ2-3, with D possibly called TRBD1 or TRBD2 (6 bases each). The CDR3 extends over 15 amino acids. Germline-derived CDR1 and CDR2 are MNHEY and SVGAGI. V gave up 4 bases and J gave up 6 bases, with 17 bases separating them.

V is TRBV20-1 and J is TRBJ1-2; D remains ambiguous. The CDR3 consists of 11 residues. Trimming pared 3 bases from V and 6 bases from J, leaving 8 bases between. Germline V CDR1 and CDR2: DFQATT, SNEGSKA (reference sequence). This CDR3 reads CSARNTHGYTF. CDR3 coding DNA: TGCAGTGCTAGGAACACCCATGGCTACACCTTC.

The rearrangement links TRBV9 to TRBJ2-3, with 9 bases fitting TRBD1. The V segment lost 9 bases and the J segment 0 bases; nucleotides outside the gene matches: 5. Germline V gives CDR1 SGDLS, CDR2 YYNGEE. The length of the CDR3 is 14 residues. DNA for the CDR3: TGTGCCATCCGACAGGGGGTCAGCACAGATACGCAGTATTTT. This codes for CAIRQGVSTDTQYF.

The chain employs TRBV9 and TRBJ1-6, with 8 bases that match TRBD1. Germline CDR1 and CDR2: SGDLS and YYNGEE. The CDR3 covers 15 residues. With V trimmed by 3 bases and J by 6 bases, 5 bases remained unmatched. CDR3 sequence (DNA): TGTGCCAGCAGCGCTGGACAGGGTGGTAATTCACCCCTCCACTTT. This codes for CASSAGQGGNSPLHF.

The gene calls are TRBV6-5 and TRBJ1-1, with D hard to call. The V gene lost 2 bases and the J gene lost 1 base, with 5 bases spanning the gap. CDR1 and CDR2 (germline): MNHEY, SVGAGI. The CDR3 covers 13 residues. This CDR3 reads CASSYTENTEAFF. The CDR3 nucleotides are TGTGCCAGCAGTTACACCGAGAACACTGAAGCTTTCTTT.

The gene calls are TRBV19 and TRBJ1-5, with D perhaps matching TRBD1 (6 bases). This CDR3 has 18 amino acids. V was clipped by 4 bases and J by 3 bases, with 22 bases between them. Germline V gives CDR1 LNHDA, CDR2 SQIVND (reference sequence). The CDR3 DNA sequence: TGTGCCAGTAGTAAGGCGTGGTGGACACAGGGCACCAATCAGCCCCAGCATTTT. It translates to CASSKAWWTQGTNQPQHF.

The chain links TRBV7-9 to TRBJ1-5, with 9 bases fitting TRBD1. CDR1 is SEHNR, CDR2 FQNEAQ, per germline (reference sequence). The CDR3 has 18 residues. The ends lost 1 base at V and 2 bases at J; junction bases unmatched: 9. As DNA, the CDR3 is TGTGCCAGCAGCTTAGATTGGGGGACAGGGAGTGGCAATCAGCCCCAGCATTTT. Its translation is CASSLDWGTGSGNQPQHF.

The rearrangement uses TRBV7-2 and TRBJ1-1; D may be TRBD1 (6 bases). There are 16 residues in the CDR3. The germline gives CDR1 SGHTA, CDR2 FQGNSA. V was clipped by 7 bases and J by 1 base, with 19 bases between them. The DNA for the CDR3 is TGTGCCAGCAAACACCGGGACACAGTGGGGAACACTGAAGCTTTCTTT. Translating it yields CASKHRDTVGNTEAFF.

V usage is TRBV30 and J usage is TRBJ2-2; D may be TRBD2 (5 bases). The V gene lost 1 base and the J gene lost 7 bases, with 7 bases spanning the gap. The CDR3 extends over 12 amino acids. The V gene's germline CDR1 is GTSNPN and CDR2 SVGIG (reference sequence). The CDR3 is CAWSGEIGELFF. CDR3 bases: TGTGCCTGGAGTGGGGAGATCGGGGAGCTGTTTTTT.

The rearrangement uses TRBV7-2 and TRBJ2-3; 7 bases line up with TRBD1. The V segment lost 8 bases and the J segment 3 bases; nucleotides outside the gene matches: 5. CDR3 size: 13 residues. Germline loops: CDR1 SGHTA, CDR2 FQGNSA. The CDR3 here is CASGGQKTDTQYF. Here the CDR3 DNA reads TGTGCCAGCGGGGGACAGAAAACAGATACGCAGTATTTT.

This sequence joins TRBV6-6 and TRBJ2-7, with 8 bases aligning to TRBD2. CDR3 length equals 15 residues. The germline gives CDR1 MNHNY, CDR2 SVGAGI (reference sequence). V trimming: 2 bases; J trimming: 4 bases; junction bases outside the gene matches: 7. CDR3 bases: TGTGCCAGCAGTTACGAGCCGGGGGGGCCGTACGAGCAGTACTTC. Its translation is CASSYEPGGPYEQYF.

The rearrangement joins TRBV7-8 to TRBJ2-7; D gene unclear. Trimming stripped 1 base from V and 3 bases from J, with 13 bases between. The germline V gene encodes CDR1 SGHVS and CDR2 FQNEAQ. The CDR3 has 15 amino acids. The CDR3 DNA is TGTGCCAGCAGCTTAGGGGTGGGTAGGCACTACGAGCAGTACTTC. Translated: CASSLGVGRHYEQYF.

The CDR3 DNA reads as TGTGCCATCAGTGATTTGGGCTACGAGCAGTACTTC. As protein: CAISDLGYEQYF. This chain connects TRBV10-3 to TRBJ2-7; D is unresolved. This CDR3 has 12 amino acids. CDR1 is ENHRY and CDR2 is SYGVKD in the germline V gene. The V end was cut by 3 bases, the J end by 3 bases, with 6 bases between.

The chain links TRBV19 to TRBJ1-4; 8 bases map to TRBD1. CDR3 length: 15 residues. V lost 2 bases, J lost 6 bases, and 5 bases stayed unmatched. From germline, CDR1 is LNHDA and CDR2 SQIVND (reference sequence). Here the CDR3 reads CASSIWTGSYEKLFF. CDR3 sequence (DNA): TGTGCCAGTAGTATATGGACAGGGTCTTATGAAAAACTGTTTTTT.

V usage is TRBV9 and J usage is TRBJ2-2, with 11 nucleotides matching TRBD2. V was clipped by 0 bases and J by 2 bases; unmatched bases: 6. Germline V gene lookup returns CDR1 SGDLS and CDR2 YYNGEE. The CDR3 contains 18 residues. This CDR3 reads CASSVGSSGGPNTGELFF. The CDR3 bases are TGTGCCAGCAGCGTAGGTTCTAGCGGGGGGCCTAACACCGGGGAGCTGTTTTTT.

This rearrangement joins TRBV5-5 to TRBJ1-2; 7 bases line up with TRBD1. The CDR3 covers 14 residues. Trimming at V came to 6 bases and at J to 1 base, leaving 6 bases not matched to a gene. Per the germline V gene, CDR1 is SGHKS and CDR2 is YYEKEE (reference sequence). The CDR3 loop is CASNPGQNNYGYTF. As DNA, the CDR3 is TGTGCCAGCAATCCGGGACAGAATAACTATGGCTACACCTTC.

The chain combines TRBV7-2 with TRBJ1-2; no reliable D call. Trimming removed 5 bases from V and 5 bases from J, with 12 bases in between. The CDR3 length is 13 residues. Germline V gene lookup returns CDR1 SGHTA and CDR2 FQGNSA. The CDR3 sequence is CASSPNRGYGYTF. The CDR3 DNA reads as TGTGCCAGCAGCCCGAACCGCGGGTATGGCTACACCTTC.

This chain uses TRBV7-9 with TRBJ2-5; tentatively, D is TRBD1 (5 bases). Germline CDR1 is SEHNR and CDR2 is FQNEAQ (reference sequence). Deletions cut 2 bases from V and 1 base from J, with 11 bases between. CDR3 length: 15 amino acids. The CDR3 nucleotides are TGTGCCAGCAGCTTAACCCCAGGGTCCCAAGAGACCCAGTACTTC. This translates into CASSLTPGSQETQYF. Full variable domain (outside the CDR3, taken from reference TRBV7-9 and TRBJ2-5): DTGVSQNPRHKITKRGQNVTFRCDPISEHNRLYWYRQTLGQGPEFLTYFQNEAQLEKSRLLSDRFSAERPKGSFSTLEIQRTEQGDSAMYLCASSLTPGSQETQYFGPGTRLLVL.

This rearrangement joins TRBV7-8 to TRBJ2-3; D is unresolved. CDR1 and CDR2 (germline): SGHVS, FQNEAQ. Trimming stripped 6 bases from V and 0 bases from J, with 10 bases between. The CDR3 spans 14 residues. The CDR3 region is CASSGVGSTDTQYF. As DNA, the CDR3 is TGTGCCAGCAGTGGTGTGGGCAGCACAGATACGCAGTATTTT. The full variable domain, with the rest looked up from reference TRBV7-8 and TRBJ2-3, is GAGVSQSPRYKVAKRGQDVALRCDPISGHVSLFWYQQALGQGPEFLTYFQNEAQLDKSGLPSDRFFAERPEGSVSTLKIQRTQQEDSAVYLCASSGVGSTDTQYFGPGTRLTVL.

V and J are TRBV6-6 and TRBJ2-2; D call uncertain. The CDR3 spans 15 residues. Trimming left V 7 bases short and J 4 bases short, with 16 bases between. The germline CDR1 and CDR2 sequences are MNHNY and SVGAGI (reference sequence). The CDR3 DNA follows: TGTGCCAGCACCGAAACTGGACCGCGCACCGGGGAGCTGTTTTTT. It is translated as CASTETGPRTGELFF.